This T cell receptor (beta chain) was sequenced during a study of T cells in localized non-small cell lung cancer. The study's findings and limits: Researchers found a median roughly 50 of the top 100 tumor clones in adjacent lung. Sequencing was limited to one tumor region, leaving the possibility of heterogeneity open. T cell clonality was highest in uninvolved adjacent lung, above tumor.

The protocol was immunoSEQ multiplex PCR, while the TCRdb copy is restricted to in-frame clones and leaves out a portion. This repertoire shows more than 20,000 clones, 86% found once; its top ten account for 11% to 15%. Trimming cost V 7 bases and J 6 bases; bases outside gene matches: 17. Germline CDR1 reads SQVTM; CDR2 reads ANQGSEA. This CDR3 has 15 residues. A word on this clone: Its target is unknown.

The rearrangement joins TRBV29-1 to TRBJ1-2; 7 positions agree with TRBD1. The source of this sequence is a female donor over 55 with stage I lung adenocarcinoma. The sample in question was peripheral blood, obtained before any cancer treatment. The DNA for the CDR3 is TGCAGCGGACAAATGACAGGGCCCCTTTGGGATGGCTACACCTTC. Protein product: CSGQMTGPLWDGYTF.